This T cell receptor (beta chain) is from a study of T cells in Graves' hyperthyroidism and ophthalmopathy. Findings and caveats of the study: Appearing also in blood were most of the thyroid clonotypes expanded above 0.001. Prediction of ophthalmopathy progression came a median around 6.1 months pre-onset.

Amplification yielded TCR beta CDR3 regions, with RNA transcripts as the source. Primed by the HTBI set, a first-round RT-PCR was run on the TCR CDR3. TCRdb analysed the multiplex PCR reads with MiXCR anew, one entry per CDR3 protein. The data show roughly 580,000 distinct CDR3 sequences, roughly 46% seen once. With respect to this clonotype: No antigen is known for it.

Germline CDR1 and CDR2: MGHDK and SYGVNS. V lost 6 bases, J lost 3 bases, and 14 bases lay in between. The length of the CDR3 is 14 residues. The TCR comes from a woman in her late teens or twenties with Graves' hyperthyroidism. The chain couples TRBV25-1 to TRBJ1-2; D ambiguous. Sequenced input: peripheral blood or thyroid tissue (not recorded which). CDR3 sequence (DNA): TGTGCCAGCAGCCAATTCCCGCTGGACTATGGCTACACCTTC. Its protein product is CASSQFPLDYGYTF.